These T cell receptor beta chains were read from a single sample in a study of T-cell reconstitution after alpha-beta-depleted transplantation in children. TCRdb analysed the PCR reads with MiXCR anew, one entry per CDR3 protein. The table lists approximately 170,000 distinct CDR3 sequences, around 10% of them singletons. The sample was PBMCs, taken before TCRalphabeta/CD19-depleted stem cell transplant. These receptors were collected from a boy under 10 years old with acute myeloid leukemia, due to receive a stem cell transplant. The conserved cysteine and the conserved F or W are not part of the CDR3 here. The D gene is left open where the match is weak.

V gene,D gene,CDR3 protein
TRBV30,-,AWSLGTPDEAF
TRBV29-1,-,SARLTGMSNLGYT
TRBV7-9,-,ASSLAPFGSYNEQF
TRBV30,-,AWTRGGHEQY
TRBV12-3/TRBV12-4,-,ASRPPWGPLH
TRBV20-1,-,SARDWVGNTDTQY
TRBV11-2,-,ASSADGGGRDNYGYT
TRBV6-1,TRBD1,ASSEGQGAPGANVLT
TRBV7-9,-,ASSPPGLLIGAGELF
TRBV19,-,ASSIFAFYEQY
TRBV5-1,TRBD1,ASNSGTGDEQY
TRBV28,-,ASSDTETYEQY
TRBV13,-,ASSFAPGGKETQY
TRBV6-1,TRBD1,ASSEKQGGADTQY
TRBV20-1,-,SAPPWRGLGLIFNEQF
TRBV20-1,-,SATGEWGEKLF
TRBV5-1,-,ASSLGGKAPNYGYT
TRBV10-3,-,AISVENYGYT
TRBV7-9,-,ASSLAISVVDEQY
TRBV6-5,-,ASSYSRDNTDTQY
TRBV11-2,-,AVGVGY
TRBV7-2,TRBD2,ASSRSGGGAETQY
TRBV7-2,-,ASSPPLNEQF
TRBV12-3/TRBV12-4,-,ASSLGYGDT
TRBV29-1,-,SVRDGNTEAF
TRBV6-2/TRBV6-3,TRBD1,ASSTGQQETQY
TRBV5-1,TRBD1,ASSPTGGNNYGYT
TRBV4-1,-,ASSQAFRESGEQY
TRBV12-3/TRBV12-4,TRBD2,ASNLVGLGQETQY
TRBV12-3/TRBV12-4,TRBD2,ASSILSGRAEDEQF
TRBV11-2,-,ASSFWGNEKLF
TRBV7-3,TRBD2,ASSLAGEAYEQF
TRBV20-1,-,SVVPGRARTDTQY
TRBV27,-,ASSWASVGDTQY
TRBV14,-,ASSQRVTYNEQF
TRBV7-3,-,ASSATIGGTGELF
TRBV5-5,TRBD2,ASSPTSGEETQY
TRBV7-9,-,ASSARGLGSNEKLF
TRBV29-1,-,SVEDGLGLAHP
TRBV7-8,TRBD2,ASSSLAGSEGEQY
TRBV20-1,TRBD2,SAREGGRMSSYEQY
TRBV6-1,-,ASVGSRTDTQY
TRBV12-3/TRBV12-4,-,ASSLGTRRDGNQPQH
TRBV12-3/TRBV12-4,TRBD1,ASRPLRQGSWGYT
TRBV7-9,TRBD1,ASSLGQGDTEAF
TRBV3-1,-,ASSQGGGLGEAF
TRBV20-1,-,SANIDSGETQY
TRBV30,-,AWTRVYNEQF
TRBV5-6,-,ASSFPGLNSPLH
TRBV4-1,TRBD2,ASSPYTLAGTPRATDTQY